This T cell receptor beta chain was documented in a study of blood T cell repertoires in COVID-19. Study overall: Both acute and convalescent COVID-19 samples were obtained from the United States, Italy and Spain.

Using immunoSEQ multiplex PCR, the repertoire was profiled, and TCRdb retains in-frame clones only, with some absent. Here the sample spans over 200,000 clones, roughly 90% being singletons. The study drew participants aged about 18 to 95 years from about two dozen US areas. The study assigned cohorts using participant-reported clinical history. In Cohort 3, a recovered donor had either two negative PCRs, clearance, or symptom resolution. The CDR3 contains 14 residues. The germline CDR1 and CDR2 sequences are LNHNV and YYDKDF (reference sequence). V lost 0 bases, J lost 4 bases, and 8 bases lay in between.

J is TRBJ2-3 and V is TRBV15; D is undetermined. The sample taken for sequencing was PBMCs or T cells enriched from blood (not recorded which). The receptor comes from a man aged 40-49 years who had recovered from COVID-19. The CDR3 reads CATSRDSLADTQYF. CDR3 DNA sequence: TGTGCCACCAGCAGAGATAGTTTGGCAGATACGCAGTATTTT.